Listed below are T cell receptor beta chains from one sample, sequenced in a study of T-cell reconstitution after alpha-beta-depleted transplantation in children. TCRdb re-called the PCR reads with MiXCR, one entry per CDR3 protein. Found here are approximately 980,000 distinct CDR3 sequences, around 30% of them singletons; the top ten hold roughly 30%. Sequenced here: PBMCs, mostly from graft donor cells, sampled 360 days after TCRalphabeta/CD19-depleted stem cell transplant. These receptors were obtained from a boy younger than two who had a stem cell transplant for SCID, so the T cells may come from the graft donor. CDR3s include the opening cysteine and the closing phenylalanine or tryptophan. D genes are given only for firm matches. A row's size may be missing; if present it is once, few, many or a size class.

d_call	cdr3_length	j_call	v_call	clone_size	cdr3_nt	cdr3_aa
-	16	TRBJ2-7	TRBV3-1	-	TGTGCCAGCAGCTGGCGAGGAACCACCACGACCTACGAGCAGTACTTC	CASSWRGTTTTYEQYF
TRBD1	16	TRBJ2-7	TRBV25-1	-	TGTGCCAGCAGTGATTCCGGGACAGGGAGCTCCTACGAGCAGTACTTC	CASSDSGTGSSYEQYF
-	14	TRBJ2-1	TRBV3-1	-	TGTGCCAGCAGCCAAGGGGCGGACTACAATGAGCAGTTCTTC	CASSQGADYNEQFF
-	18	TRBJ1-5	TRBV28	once	TGTGCCAGCAGTTTCCCCCGGCAGGGTGCTTATTCCAATCAGCCCCAGCATTTT	CASSFPRQGAYSNQPQHF
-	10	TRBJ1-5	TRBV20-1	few	TGCAGTGGGGGCAATCAGCCCCAGCATTTT	CSGGNQPQHF
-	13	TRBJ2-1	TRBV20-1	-	TGCAGTGCTAGAGTGCCGGGATACAATGAGCAGTTCTTC	CSARVPGYNEQFF
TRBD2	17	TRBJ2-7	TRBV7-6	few	TGTGCCAGCAGCTTAGTGTCTGCCAGCGGGGGGGCCTACGAGCAGTACTTC	CASSLVSASGGAYEQYF
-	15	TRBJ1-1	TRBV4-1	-	TGCGCCAGCAGCCAAGTGCCGACAGTAAACACTGAAGCTTTCTTT	CASSQVPTVNTEAFF
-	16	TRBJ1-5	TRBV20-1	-	TGCAGTGCTAGGGTCCGGGGGGCGATGAGCAATCAGCCCCAGCATTTT	CSARVRGAMSNQPQHF
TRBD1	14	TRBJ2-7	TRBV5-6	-	TGTGCCAGCACCACGGGACAGGGCGTCTTCCCCAAGTACTTC	CASTTGQGVFPKYF
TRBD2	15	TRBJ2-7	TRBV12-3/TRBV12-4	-	TGTGCCAGCAGTCCCCGGTCGGGGGGGATCTACGAGCAGTACTTC	CASSPRSGGIYEQYF
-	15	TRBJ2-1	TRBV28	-	TGTGCCAGCAGGGGGCAGGAGAGCTCCTACAATGAGCAGTTCTTC	CASRGQESSYNEQFF
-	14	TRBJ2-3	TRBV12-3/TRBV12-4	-	TGTGCCAGCAGTATGGACGGACGCACAGATACGCAGTATTTT	CASSMDGRTDTQYF
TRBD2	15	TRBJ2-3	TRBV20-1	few	TGCAGTGCTAGACTAGCGGGGGGCGGCACAGATACGCAGTATTTT	CSARLAGGGTDTQYF
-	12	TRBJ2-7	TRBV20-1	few	TGCAGTGCTGAGGATAGGGCCTACGAGCAGTACTTC	CSAEDRAYEQYF
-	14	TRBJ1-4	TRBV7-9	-	TGTGCCAGCAGCACGAGGGGGACTAATGAAAAACTGTTTTTT	CASSTRGTNEKLFF
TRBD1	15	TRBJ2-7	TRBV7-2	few	TGTGCCAGCAGCCTGGAACAGGGGGCGACCTACGAGCAGTACTTC	CASSLEQGATYEQYF
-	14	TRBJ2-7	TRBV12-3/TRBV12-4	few	TGTGCCAGCAGTTTACGAGGTCTTCCCTACGAGCAGTACTTC	CASSLRGLPYEQYF
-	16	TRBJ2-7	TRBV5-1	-	TGCGCCAGCAGCCAAACCGCAGGGACAAGAGCCTACGAGCAGTACTTC	CASSQTAGTRAYEQYF
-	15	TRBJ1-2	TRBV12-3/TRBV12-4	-	TGTGCCAGCAGTCCCACGACAGGTCTTAACTATGGCTACACCTTC	CASSPTTGLNYGYTF
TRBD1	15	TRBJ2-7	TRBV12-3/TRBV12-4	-	TGTGCCAGCAGTTTAACCGGACAGGGGGCTGGCGAGCAGTACTTC	CASSLTGQGAGEQYF
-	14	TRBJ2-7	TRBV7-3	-	TGTGCCAGCAGCTTAACGGCGCAGACCTACGAGCAGTACTTC	CASSLTAQTYEQYF
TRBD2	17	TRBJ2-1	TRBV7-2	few	TGTGCCAGCAGCTTCCGACTAGCGCCTAGCTCCTACAATGAGCAGTTCTTC	CASSFRLAPSSYNEQFF
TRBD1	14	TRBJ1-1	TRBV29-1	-	TGCAGCGTTGAAGATAGACAGGGTCGTACTGAAGCTTTCTTT	CSVEDRQGRTEAFF
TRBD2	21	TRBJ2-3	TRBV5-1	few	TGCGCCAGCAGCCTTTTACAGGGCCCCCGGACTAGCTCCTCTAGCACAGATACGCAGTATTTT	CASSLLQGPRTSSSSTDTQYF
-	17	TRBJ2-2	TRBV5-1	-	TGCGCCAGCAGCTTGGCCCCTACTTCGTTTTACACCGGGGAGCTGTTTTTT	CASSLAPTSFYTGELFF
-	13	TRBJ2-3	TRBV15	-	TGTGCCACCAGCAGGGTCCAGGGATCTACGCAGTATTTT	CATSRVQGSTQYF
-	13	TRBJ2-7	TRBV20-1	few	TGCAGTGCTAGGGGGGATTCCACCTACGAGCAGTACTTC	CSARGDSTYEQYF
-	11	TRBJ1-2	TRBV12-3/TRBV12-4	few	TGTGCCAGCAGCGCGGCGGATCGGGGCACCTTC	CASSAADRGTF
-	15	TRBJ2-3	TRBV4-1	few	TGCGCCAGCAGCCAAGATCTTACGGGGGCAGATACGCAGTATTTT	CASSQDLTGADTQYF
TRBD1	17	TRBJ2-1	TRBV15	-	TGTGCCACCAGCAGACTCTCAGGGGGCGTTTACTACAATGAGCAGTTCTTC	CATSRLSGGVYYNEQFF
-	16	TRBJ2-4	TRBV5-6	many	TGTGCCAGCAGCTTGCCCGGGGGCCTAGCCAAAAACATTCAGTACTTC	CASSLPGGLAKNIQYF
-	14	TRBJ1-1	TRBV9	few	TGTGCCAGCAGCCCTCGGGGCGCTAACACTGAAGCTTTCTTT	CASSPRGANTEAFF
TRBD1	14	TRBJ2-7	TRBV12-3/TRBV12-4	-	TGTGCCAGCAGAAGACAGGGTCGCTCCTACGAGCAGTACTTC	CASRRQGRSYEQYF
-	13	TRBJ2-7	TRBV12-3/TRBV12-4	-	TGTGCCAGCAGTTTTGCACTTTTCGGCGAGCAGTACTTC	CASSFALFGEQYF
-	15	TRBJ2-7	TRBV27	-	TGTGCCAGCAGTTTATTCCCGGGCCTCAACTACGAGCAGTACTTC	CASSLFPGLNYEQYF
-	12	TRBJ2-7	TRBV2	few	TGTGCCAGCAGGGGGGACTTCGGCGAGCAGTACTTC	CASRGDFGEQYF
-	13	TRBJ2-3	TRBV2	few	TGTGCCAGCAGTGTACCTAGCATGGATACGCAGTATTTT	CASSVPSMDTQYF
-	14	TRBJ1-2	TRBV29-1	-	TGCAGCGTGACGTACCGGGTCGGGGACTATGGCTACACCTTC	CSVTYRVGDYGYTF
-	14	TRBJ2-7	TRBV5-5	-	TGTGCCAGCAGCTCAATAGCGTCCCGAGGAGAGCAGTACTTC	CASSSIASRGEQYF
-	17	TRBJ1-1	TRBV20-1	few	TGCAGTGCTAGAGATAGCAGGCTACGATCTAGGGGGACTGAAGCTTTCTTT	CSARDSRLRSRGTEAFF
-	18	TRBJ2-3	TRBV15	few	TGTGCCACCAGCAGAGCGAGGACAGGGAGGGAGAGCACAGATACGCAGTATTTT	CATSRARTGRESTDTQYF
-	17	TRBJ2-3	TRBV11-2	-	TGTGCCAGCAGCTTCCGCGGAGGGGGGGTTGACACAGATACGCAGTATTTT	CASSFRGGGVDTDTQYF
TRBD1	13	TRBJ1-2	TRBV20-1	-	TGCAGTGCTAGCAGGGGGCCAAACTATGGCTACACCTTC	CSASRGPNYGYTF
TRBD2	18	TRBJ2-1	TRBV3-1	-	TGTGCCAGCACAGGCAATAGCGGGCGTGGGACCGGACACAATGAGCAGTTCTTC	CASTGNSGRGTGHNEQFF